This TCR beta chain comes out of a study of blood T cells in healthy people across ages. In this sample, this clonotype turned up a few times. The authors ran a second PCR of about 7 to 12 cycles using a sample-barcoded 5' primer and a J-beta primer mix. TCRdb reprocessed the 5' RACE reads with MiXCR, giving one entry per CDR3 protein. The table lists hundreds of thousands of distinct CDR3 sequences, around 48% of them singletons. This CDR3 comprises 12 residues. CDR1 and CDR2 from the germline V gene are MNHNY and SVGAGI (reference sequence). Trimming shortened V by 6 bases and J by 5 bases, and 9 bases separated the two germline ends.

The receptor was isolated from a man in his thirties or forties in good health. Specimen: blood. This sequence joins TRBV6-6 and TRBJ2-3, with unresolved D. CDR3 loop: CASSAHEDTQYF. DNA of the CDR3: TGTGCCAGCAGCGCTCACGAAGATACGCAGTATTTT.